What follows is one T cell receptor beta chain and its context. The entry originates in a study of blood T cell repertoires in COVID-19. Study-level background: PBMCs, B-cell-depleted T cells, or T cells provided the cDNA or gDNA that made up the material.

Enrolled through a virtual design, the participants were between roughly 18 and 95 years of age and came from some 26 US areas. Assay used: immunoSEQ multiplex PCR; TCRdb lists only in-frame clones, some missing. Of about 180,000 clones in the sample, roughly 87% are singletons; the top ten hold 5.5% to 8.5%. Trimming took off 6 bases at V and 4 bases at J, with 15 bases between the two ends. Germline V gene data show CDR1 as SNHLY and CDR2 as FYNNEI. There are 14 residues in the CDR3. The TCR sequence derives from a woman between 45 and 65 years old who had recovered from COVID-19. V usage is TRBV2 and J usage is TRBJ1-2; D perhaps matches TRBD1 (6 bases). The sample comprised PBMCs or T cells enriched from blood (not recorded which). The CDR3 DNA sequence: TGTGCCAGCAGCTCTGGCAGGGGAGCCTATGGCTACACCTTC. Amino acid sequence: CASSSGRGAYGYTF.